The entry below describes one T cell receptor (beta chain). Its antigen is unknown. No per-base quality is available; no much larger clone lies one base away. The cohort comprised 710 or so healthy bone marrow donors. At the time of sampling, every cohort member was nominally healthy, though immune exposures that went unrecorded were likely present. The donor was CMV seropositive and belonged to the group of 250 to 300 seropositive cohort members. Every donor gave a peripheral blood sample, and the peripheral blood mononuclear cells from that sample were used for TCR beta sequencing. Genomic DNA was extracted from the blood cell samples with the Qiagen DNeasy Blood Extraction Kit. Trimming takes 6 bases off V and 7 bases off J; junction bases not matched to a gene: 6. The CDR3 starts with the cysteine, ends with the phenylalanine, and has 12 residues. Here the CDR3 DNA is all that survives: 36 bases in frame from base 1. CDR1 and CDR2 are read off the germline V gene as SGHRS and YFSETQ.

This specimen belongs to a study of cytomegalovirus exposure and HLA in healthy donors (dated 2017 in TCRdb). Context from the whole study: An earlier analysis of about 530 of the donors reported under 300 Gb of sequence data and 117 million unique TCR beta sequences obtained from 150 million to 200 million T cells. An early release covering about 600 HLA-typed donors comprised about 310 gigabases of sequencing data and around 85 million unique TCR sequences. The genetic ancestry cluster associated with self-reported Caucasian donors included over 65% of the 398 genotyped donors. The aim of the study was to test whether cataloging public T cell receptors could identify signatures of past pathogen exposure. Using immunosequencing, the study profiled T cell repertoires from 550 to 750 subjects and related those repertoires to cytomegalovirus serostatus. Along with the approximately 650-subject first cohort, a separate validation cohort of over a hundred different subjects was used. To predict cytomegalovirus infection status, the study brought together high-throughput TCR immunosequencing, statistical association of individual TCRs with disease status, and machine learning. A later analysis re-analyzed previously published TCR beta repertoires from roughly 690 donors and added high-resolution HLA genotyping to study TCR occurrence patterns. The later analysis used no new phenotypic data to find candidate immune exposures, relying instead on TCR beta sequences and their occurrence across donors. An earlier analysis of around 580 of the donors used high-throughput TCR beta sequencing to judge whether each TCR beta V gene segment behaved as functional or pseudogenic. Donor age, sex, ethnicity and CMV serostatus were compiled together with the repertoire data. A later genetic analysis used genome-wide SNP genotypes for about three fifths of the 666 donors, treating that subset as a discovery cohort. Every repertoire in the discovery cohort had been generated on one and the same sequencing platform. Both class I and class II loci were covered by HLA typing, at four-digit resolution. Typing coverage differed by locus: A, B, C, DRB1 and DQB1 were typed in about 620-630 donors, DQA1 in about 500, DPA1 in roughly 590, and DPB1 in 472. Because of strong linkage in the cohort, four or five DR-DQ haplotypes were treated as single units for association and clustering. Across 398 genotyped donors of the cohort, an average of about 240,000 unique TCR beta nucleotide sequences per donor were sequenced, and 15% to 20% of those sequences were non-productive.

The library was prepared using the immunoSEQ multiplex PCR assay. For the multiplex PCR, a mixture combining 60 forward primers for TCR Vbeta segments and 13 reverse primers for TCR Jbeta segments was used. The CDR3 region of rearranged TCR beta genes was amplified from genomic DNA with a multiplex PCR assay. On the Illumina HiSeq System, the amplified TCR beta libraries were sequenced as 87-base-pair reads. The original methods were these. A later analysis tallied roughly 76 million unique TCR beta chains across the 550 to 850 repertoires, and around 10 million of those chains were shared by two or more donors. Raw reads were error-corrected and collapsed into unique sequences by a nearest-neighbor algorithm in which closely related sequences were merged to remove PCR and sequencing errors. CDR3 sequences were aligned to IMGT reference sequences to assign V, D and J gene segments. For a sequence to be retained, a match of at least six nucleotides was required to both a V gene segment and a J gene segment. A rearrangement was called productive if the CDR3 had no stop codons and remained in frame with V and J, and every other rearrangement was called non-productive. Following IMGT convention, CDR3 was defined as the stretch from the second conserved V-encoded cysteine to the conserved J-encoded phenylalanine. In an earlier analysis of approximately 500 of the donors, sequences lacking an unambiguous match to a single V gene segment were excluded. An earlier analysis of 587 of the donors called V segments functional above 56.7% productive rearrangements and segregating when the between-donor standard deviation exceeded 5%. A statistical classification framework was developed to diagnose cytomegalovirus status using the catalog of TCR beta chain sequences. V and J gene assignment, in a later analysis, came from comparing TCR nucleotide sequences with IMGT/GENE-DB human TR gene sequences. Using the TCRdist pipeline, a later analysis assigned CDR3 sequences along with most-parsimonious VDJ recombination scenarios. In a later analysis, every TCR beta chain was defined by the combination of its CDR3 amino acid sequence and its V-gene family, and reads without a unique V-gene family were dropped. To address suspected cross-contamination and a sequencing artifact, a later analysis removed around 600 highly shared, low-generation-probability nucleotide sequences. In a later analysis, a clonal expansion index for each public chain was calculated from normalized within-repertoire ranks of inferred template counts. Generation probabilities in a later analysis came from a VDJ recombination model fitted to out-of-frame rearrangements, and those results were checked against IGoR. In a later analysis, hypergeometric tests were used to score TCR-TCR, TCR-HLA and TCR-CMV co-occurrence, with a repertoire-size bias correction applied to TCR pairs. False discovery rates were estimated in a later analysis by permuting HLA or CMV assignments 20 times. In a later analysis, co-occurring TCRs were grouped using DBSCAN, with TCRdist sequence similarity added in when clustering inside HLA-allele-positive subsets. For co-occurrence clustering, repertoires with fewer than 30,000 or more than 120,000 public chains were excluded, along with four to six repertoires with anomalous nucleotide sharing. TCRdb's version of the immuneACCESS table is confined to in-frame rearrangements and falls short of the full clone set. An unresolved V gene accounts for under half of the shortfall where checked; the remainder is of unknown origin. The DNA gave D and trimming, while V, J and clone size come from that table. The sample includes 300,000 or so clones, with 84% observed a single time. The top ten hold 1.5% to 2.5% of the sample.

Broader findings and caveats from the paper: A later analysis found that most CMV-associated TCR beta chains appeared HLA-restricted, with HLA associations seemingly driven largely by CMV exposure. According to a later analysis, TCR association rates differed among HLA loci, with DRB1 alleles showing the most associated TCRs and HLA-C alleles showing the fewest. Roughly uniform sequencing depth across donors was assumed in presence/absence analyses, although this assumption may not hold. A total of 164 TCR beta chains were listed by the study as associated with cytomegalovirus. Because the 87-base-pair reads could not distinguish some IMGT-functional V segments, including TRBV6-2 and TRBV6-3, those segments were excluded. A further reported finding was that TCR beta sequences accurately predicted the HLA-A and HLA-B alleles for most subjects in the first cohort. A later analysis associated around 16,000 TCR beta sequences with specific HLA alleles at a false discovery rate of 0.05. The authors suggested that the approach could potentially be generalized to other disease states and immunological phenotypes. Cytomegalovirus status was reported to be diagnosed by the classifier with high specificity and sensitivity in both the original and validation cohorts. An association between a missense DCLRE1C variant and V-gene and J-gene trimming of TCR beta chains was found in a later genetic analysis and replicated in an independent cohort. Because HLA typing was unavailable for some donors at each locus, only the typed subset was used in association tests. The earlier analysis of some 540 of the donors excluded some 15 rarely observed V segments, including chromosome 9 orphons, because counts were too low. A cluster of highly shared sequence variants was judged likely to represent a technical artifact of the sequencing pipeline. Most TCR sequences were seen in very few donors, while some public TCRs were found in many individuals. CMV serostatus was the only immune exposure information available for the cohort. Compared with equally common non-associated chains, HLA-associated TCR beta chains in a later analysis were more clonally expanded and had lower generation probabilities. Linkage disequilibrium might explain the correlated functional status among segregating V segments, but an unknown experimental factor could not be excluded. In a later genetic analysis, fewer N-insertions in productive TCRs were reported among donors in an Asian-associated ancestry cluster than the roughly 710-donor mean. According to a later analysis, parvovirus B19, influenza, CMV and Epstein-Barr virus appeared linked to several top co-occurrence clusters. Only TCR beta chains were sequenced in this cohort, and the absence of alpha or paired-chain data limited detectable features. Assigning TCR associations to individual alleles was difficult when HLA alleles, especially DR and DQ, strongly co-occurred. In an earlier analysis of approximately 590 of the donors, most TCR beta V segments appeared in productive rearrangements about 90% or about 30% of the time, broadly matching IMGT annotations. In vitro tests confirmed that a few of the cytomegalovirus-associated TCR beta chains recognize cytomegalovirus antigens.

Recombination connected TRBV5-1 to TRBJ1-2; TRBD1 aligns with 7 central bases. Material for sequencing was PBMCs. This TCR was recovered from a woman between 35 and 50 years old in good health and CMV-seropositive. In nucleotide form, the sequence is TGCGCCAGCACCAGGGACAGCCGTGGCTACACCTTC. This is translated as CASTRDSRGYTF. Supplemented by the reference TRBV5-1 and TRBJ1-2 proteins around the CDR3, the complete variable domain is KAGVTQTPRYLIKTRGQQVTLSCSPISGHRSVSWYQQTPGQGLQFLFEYFSETQRNKGNFPGRFSGRQFSNSRSEMNVSTLELGDSALYLCASTRDSRGYTFGSGTRLTVV.